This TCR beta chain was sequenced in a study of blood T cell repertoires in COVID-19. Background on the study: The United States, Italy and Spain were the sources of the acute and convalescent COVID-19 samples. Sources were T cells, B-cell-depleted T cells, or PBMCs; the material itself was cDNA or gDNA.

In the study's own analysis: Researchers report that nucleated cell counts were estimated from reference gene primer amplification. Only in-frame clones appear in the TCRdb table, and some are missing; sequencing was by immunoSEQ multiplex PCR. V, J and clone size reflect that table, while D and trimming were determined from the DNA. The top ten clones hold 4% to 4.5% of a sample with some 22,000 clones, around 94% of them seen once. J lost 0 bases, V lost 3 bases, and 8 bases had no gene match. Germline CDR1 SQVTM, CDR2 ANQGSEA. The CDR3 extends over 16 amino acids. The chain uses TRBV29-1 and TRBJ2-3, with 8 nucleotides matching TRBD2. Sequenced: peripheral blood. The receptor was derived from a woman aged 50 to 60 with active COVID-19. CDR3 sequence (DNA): TGCAGCGTTGATCCTCGGGGGGGAGACAGCACAGATACGCAGTATTTT. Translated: CSVDPRGGDSTDTQYF.